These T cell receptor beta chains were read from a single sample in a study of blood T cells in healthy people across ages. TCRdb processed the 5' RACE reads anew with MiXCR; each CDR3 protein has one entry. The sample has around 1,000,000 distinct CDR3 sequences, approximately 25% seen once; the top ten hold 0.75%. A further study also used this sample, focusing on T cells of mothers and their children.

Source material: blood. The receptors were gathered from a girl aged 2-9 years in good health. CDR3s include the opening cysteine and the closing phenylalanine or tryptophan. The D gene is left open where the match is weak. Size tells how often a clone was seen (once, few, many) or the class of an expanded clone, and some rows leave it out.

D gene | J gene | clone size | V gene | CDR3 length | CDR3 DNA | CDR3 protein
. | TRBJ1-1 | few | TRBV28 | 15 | TGTGCCAGCAGTCAACCGGGTCCTCAGAACACTGAAGCTTTCTTT | CASSQPGPQNTEAFF
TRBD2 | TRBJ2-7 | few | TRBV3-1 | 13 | TGTGCCAGCTCGGGCGGGGGGCCGGAGGAGCAGTACTTC | CASSGGGPEEQYF
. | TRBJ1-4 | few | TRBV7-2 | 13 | TGTGCCAGCAGCTCGGGAGTTAATGAAAAACTGTTTTTT | CASSSGVNEKLFF
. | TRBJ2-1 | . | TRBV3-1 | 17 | TGTGCCAGCAGCCAAGATACGGGTGGAGAGATAGACAATGAGCAGTTCTTC | CASSQDTGGEIDNEQFF
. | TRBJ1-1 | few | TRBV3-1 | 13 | TGTGCCAGCTTAATGGGCACGGACACTGAAGCTTTCTTT | CASLMGTDTEAFF
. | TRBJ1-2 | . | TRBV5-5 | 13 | TGTGCCAGCAGCTTGCCGCACCCCTATGGCTACACCTTC | CASSLPHPYGYTF
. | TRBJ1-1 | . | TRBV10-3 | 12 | TGTGCCATCAGGTCCCCGAACACTGAAGCTTTCTTT | CAIRSPNTEAFF
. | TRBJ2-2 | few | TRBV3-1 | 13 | TGTGCCAGCAGCCTCCAGCGGACCGGGGAGCTGTTTTTT | CASSLQRTGELFF
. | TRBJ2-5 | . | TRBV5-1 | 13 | TGCGCCAGCAGCTCGCTTCACTGGGAGACCCAGTACTTC | CASSSLHWETQYF
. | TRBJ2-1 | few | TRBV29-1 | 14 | TGCAGCGTTATGACGGACGATCCCTACAATGAGCAGTTCTTC | CSVMTDDPYNEQFF
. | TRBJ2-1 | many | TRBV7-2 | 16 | TGTGCCAGCAGCTTATTCGGGGGCGGGTCCTACAATGAGCAGTTCTTC | CASSLFGGGSYNEQFF
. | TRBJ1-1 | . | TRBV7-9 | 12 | TGTGCCAGCAGCTCGCGAAGCACTGAAGCTTTCTTT | CASSSRSTEAFF
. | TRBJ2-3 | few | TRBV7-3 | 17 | TGTGCCAGCAGCTCCTGGGATATGGCTAGCGACACAGATACGCAGTATTTT | CASSSWDMASDTDTQYF
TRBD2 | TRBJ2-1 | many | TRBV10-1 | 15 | TGCGCCAGCAGTGACGCGGGAGATCTCTACAATGAGCAGTTCTTC | CASSDAGDLYNEQFF
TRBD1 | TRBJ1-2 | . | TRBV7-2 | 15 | TGTGCCAGCAGCCCTGAGTCAGGACAGGCCTATGGCTACACCTTC | CASSPESGQAYGYTF
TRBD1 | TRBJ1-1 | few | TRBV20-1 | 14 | TGCAGTGCGTATACAGGGGTACTGAACACTGAAGCTTTCTTT | CSAYTGVLNTEAFF
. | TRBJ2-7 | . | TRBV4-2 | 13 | TGTGCCAGCAGCCAAGGACAGCCCGCCGAGCAGTACTTC | CASSQGQPAEQYF
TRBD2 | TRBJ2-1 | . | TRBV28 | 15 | TGTGCCAGCCTCGAAGGACTAGCGGCCTACAATGAGCAGTTCTTC | CASLEGLAAYNEQFF
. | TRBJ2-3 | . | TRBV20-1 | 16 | TGCAGTGCTAGAGAGTTCCGAGACGGAGACACAGATACGCAGTATTTT | CSAREFRDGDTDTQYF
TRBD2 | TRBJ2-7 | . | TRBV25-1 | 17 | TGTGCCAGCAGTCCTACTTTTCGCGGGAGTTTTACCTACGAGCAGTACTTC | CASSPTFRGSFTYEQYF
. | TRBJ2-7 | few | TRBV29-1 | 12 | TGCAGCTTCCGGGACATCACCTACGAGCAGTACTTC | CSFRDITYEQYF
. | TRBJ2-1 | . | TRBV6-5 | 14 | TGTGCCAGCAGTCAACTAGAGTCCTACAATGAGCAGTTCTTC | CASSQLESYNEQFF
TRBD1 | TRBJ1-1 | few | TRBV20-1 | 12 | TGCAGTGCTAAGAAGGGGACAGGGGAAGCTTTCTTT | CSAKKGTGEAFF
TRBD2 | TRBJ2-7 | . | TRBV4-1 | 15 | TGCGCCAGCAGCCATGGAGCGGGAGGAGGCTACGAGCAGTACTTC | CASSHGAGGGYEQYF
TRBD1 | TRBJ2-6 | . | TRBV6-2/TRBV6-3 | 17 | TGTGCCAGCACTAGGGACAGGGGGTCTGGTGGGGCCAACGTCCTGACTTTC | CASTRDRGSGGANVLTF
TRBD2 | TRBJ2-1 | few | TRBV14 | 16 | TGTGCCAGCAGCCCAATAGCGGGGGGGAGTCGCAATGAGCAGTTCTTC | CASSPIAGGSRNEQFF
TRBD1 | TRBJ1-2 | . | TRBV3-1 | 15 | TGTGCCAGCAGCCACTCTTCGACAGGGAACCATGGCTACACCTTC | CASSHSSTGNHGYTF
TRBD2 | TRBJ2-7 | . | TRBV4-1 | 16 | TGCGCCAGCAGCCAAGATGAAGGGACTAGCGGCTACGAGCAGTACTTC | CASSQDEGTSGYEQYF
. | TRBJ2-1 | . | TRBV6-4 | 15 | TGTGCCAGCAGCCCTTTGGGGGGCACGGGCAATGAGCAGTTCTTC | CASSPLGGTGNEQFF
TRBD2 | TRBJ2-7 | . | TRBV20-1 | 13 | TGCAGTGCTCTAAGCGGGAACTCCTACGAGCTGTACTTC | CSALSGNSYELYF
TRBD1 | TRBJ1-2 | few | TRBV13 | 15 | TGTGCCAGCAGCTCAGAGACAGGGGGAGGCTATGGCTACACCTTC | CASSSETGGGYGYTF
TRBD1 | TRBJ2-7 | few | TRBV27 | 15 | TGTGCCAGCAGTCCTAATCCGGGACAGACCTACGAGCAGTACTTC | CASSPNPGQTYEQYF
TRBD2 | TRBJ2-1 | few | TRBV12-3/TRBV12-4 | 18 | TGTGCCAGCAGTTCCCCCCATCGGACTAGCGAGTCCTACAATGAGCAGTTCTTC | CASSSPHRTSESYNEQFF
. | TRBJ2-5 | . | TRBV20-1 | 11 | TGCAGTGCTAGTGCGCGGGAGACCCAGTACTTC | CSASARETQYF
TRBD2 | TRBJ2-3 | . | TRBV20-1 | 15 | TGCAGTGCCAAAGCGGGAGTATTTAATGGAGATACGCGGTATTTT | CSAKAGVFNGDTRYF